These 5 T cell receptor beta chains originate from one sample sequenced in a study of shared clonotypes between healthy human individuals. The assay was immunoSEQ multiplex PCR, and TCRdb's table has in-frame clones only and misses some. The sample contains approximately 2,200,000 clones, approximately 94% of which appear only once. CD45RO negativity and positive selection for CCR7 defined naive CD8 cells, a population that excluded terminally differentiated effector memory CD45RA+ cells. Sequences were obtained from naive CD8+ T cells from PBMCs. Every receptor here comes from a man aged 18 to 30 in good health. Some clones in this sample may be carry-over from other donors' samples.

The chain joins TRBV7-9 to TRBJ1-2; D uncertain. The CDR3 loop spans 14 amino acids. Trimming left V 5 bases short and J 4 bases short, with 14 bases between. Germline CDR1 reads SEHNR; CDR2 reads FQNEAQ (reference sequence). The CDR3 loop is CASSTISRIYGYTF. In nucleotides, the CDR3 is TGTGCCAGCAGCACAATCAGCCGTATCTATGGCTACACCTTC.

This chain links TRBV7-9 with TRBJ2-7; 9 bases match TRBD1. J lost 5 bases, V lost 8 bases, and 10 bases had no gene match. The germline gives CDR1 SEHNR, CDR2 FQNEAQ (reference sequence). The CDR3 consists of 14 residues. This chain's CDR3 is CASVTDRGSHEQYF. As DNA, the CDR3 is TGTGCCAGCGTAACTGACAGGGGGAGCCACGAGCAGTACTTC.

This rearrangement joins TRBV7-8 to TRBJ1-2, with D perhaps TRBD1 (6 bases). The V gene's germline CDR1 is SGHVS and CDR2 FQNEAQ. V gave up 0 bases and J gave up 4 bases, with 15 bases separating them. The CDR3 covers 16 residues. The CDR3: CASSLAPRGGSYGYTF. CDR3 nucleotides: TGTGCCAGCAGCTTAGCGCCCAGGGGAGGGTCCTATGGCTACACCTTC. Complete variable domain (other parts from reference TRBV7-8 and TRBJ1-2): GAGVSQSPRYKVAKRGQDVALRCDPISGHVSLFWYQQALGQGPEFLTYFQNEAQLDKSGLPSDRFFAERPEGSVSTLKIQRTQQEDSAVYLCASSLAPRGGSYGYTFGSGTRLTVV.

The chain joins TRBV28 to TRBJ1-5; no clear D. The CDR3 has 18 residues. Trimming took 4 bases from V and 1 from J, leaving 20 bases between them. Germline assignment: CDR1 MDHEN and CDR2 SYDVKM. CDR3 amino acids: CASSSRGAPTGSNQPQHF. The CDR3, as DNA: TGTGCCAGCAGTTCCCGGGGAGCGCCGACGGGGAGCAATCAGCCCCAGCATTTT.

The CDR3 protein is CASSPRDRVHVAGELFF. Written as DNA, the CDR3 is TGTGCCAGCTCACCACGGGACAGGGTTCATGTAGCCGGGGAGCTGTTTTTT. The rearrangement joins TRBV18 to TRBJ2-2; 9 bases are a match to TRBD1. The V and J ends lost 1 base and 6 bases, in that order; junction bases with no gene match: 9. Germline V gene lookup returns CDR1 KGHSH and CDR2 LQKENI. This CDR3 is 17 amino acids long. The full variable domain, its missing parts supplied by reference TRBV18 and TRBJ2-2, is NAGVMQNPRHLVRRRGQEARLRCSPMKGHSHVYWYRQLPEEGLKFMVYLQKENIIDESGMPKERFSAEFPKEGPSILRIQQVVRGDSAAYFCASSPRDRVHVAGELFFGEGSRLTVL.